These T cell receptor beta chains were read from a single sample in a study of cytomegalovirus exposure and HLA in healthy donors. The protocol was immunoSEQ multiplex PCR, while the TCRdb copy is restricted to in-frame clones and leaves out a portion. The data show some 170,000 clones, around 80% seen once. Sequenced material: PBMCs. These receptors were obtained from a man between 18 and 29 years old in good health and CMV-seropositive. The CDR3 runs from the conserved cysteine through the conserved F or W. D genes are given only for firm matches. Clone sizes are given selectively: once, few, many, or a class where the clone is expanded.

cdr3_length d_call clone_size j_call v_call cdr3_aa cdr3_nt
14 . . TRBJ2-7 TRBV4-1 CASSQLEVSYEQYF TGCGCCAGCAGCCAATTAGAGGTTTCCTACGAGCAGTACTTC
15 . . TRBJ2-2 TRBV2 CASSEVQKNTGELFF TGTGCCAGCAGTGAAGTTCAAAAGAACACCGGGGAGCTGTTTTTT
14 . . TRBJ1-2 TRBV11-2 CASSLRRLNYGYTF TGTGCCAGCAGCTTGAGGCGACTTAACTATGGCTACACCTTC
15 TRBD1 . TRBJ2-6 TRBV5-6 CASSPTGAGANVLTF TGTGCCAGCAGCCCAACAGGGGCTGGGGCCAACGTCCTGACTTTC
15 TRBD1 . TRBJ1-3 TRBV5-1 CASSGSGTGRNTIYF TGCGCCAGCAGCGGATCCGGGACAGGGCGAAACACCATATATTTT
16 . . TRBJ2-7 TRBV27 CASSPTGTRISYEQYF TGTGCCAGCAGTCCGACCGGGACTCGGATCTCCTACGAGCAGTACTTC
16 . . TRBJ2-1 TRBV15 CATSRLPGLRTNEQFF TGTGCCACCAGCAGACTACCGGGACTCCGGACCAATGAGCAGTTCTTC
15 . . TRBJ2-3 TRBV10-3 CAIRSISESTDTQYF TGTGCCATCAGATCAATTAGCGAGAGCACAGATACGCAGTATTTT
15 TRBD1 once TRBJ1-1 TRBV5-1 CASISGTGGLTEAFF TGCGCCAGCATCTCCGGGACAGGGGGCCTCACTGAAGCTTTCTTT
17 TRBD2 . TRBJ2-2 TRBV4-1 CASSPPGLAGGSGELFF TGCGCCAGCAGCCCACCCGGACTAGCGGGAGGATCCGGGGAGCTGTTTTTT
14 TRBD1 . TRBJ1-1 TRBV5-1 CASSLQGTGAEAFF TGCGCCAGCAGCTTGCAAGGGACAGGGGCTGAAGCTTTCTTT
17 . . TRBJ2-3 TRBV21-1 CASTRSRDRPFTDTQYF TGTGCCAGCACCCGGTCCCGGGACAGGCCCTTCACAGATACGCAGTATTTT
15 TRBD2 . TRBJ2-1 TRBV2 CASLLASGTQREQFF TGTGCCAGCCTATTGGCTAGCGGGACCCAACGTGAGCAGTTCTTC
14 . . TRBJ1-1 TRBV5-1 CASSLGGQNTEAFF TGCGCCAGCAGCCTAGGGGGTCAGAACACTGAAGCTTTCTTT
12 . few TRBJ1-2 TRBV6-5 CASTEGYYGYTF TGTGCCAGCACCGAGGGATACTATGGCTACACCTTC
15 . . TRBJ2-3 TRBV5-1 CASSFPPTGTDTQYF TGCGCCAGCAGCTTTCCACCTACAGGCACAGATACGCAGTATTTT
12 TRBD1 . TRBJ1-1 TRBV10-1 CASSDRGAEAFF TGCGCCAGCAGTGACAGGGGGGCTGAAGCTTTCTTT
14 . . TRBJ1-2 TRBV7-2 CASSLGPQVVGYTF TGTGCCAGCAGCTTGGGGCCACAGGTAGTTGGCTACACCTTC
17 TRBD1 . TRBJ1-2 TRBV5-6 CASSLAWEQGANYGYTF TGTGCCAGCAGCTTGGCCTGGGAACAGGGGGCTAACTATGGCTACACCTTC
13 TRBD1 . TRBJ1-6 TRBV25-1 CASSVRGSSPLHF TGTGCCAGCAGTGTCAGGGGGTCCTCACCCCTCCACTTT
14 . . TRBJ2-7 TRBV18 CASRTQDSAYEQYF TGTGCCAGCCGCACCCAGGACAGTGCCTACGAGCAGTACTTC
15 . . TRBJ2-7 TRBV4-1 CASSQEGRIRYEQYF TGCGCCAGCAGCCAAGAGGGCAGGATAAGATACGAGCAGTACTTC
16 . . TRBJ2-2 TRBV7-3 CASSLTLTGQAGELFF TGTGCCAGCAGCTTAACGTTAACAGGGCAGGCCGGGGAGCTGTTTTTT
12 . . TRBJ2-1 TRBV9 CASSARGNEQFF TGTGCCAGCAGCGCAAGGGGGAATGAGCAGTTCTTC
12 TRBD2 once TRBJ2-1 TRBV11-2 CASSFGGDEQFF TGTGCCAGCAGCTTCGGGGGGGATGAGCAGTTCTTC
14 TRBD1 . TRBJ2-1 TRBV5-1 CASSLTGDYNEQFF TGCGCCAGCAGCTTGACAGGGGACTACAATGAGCAGTTCTTC
12 . few TRBJ2-7 TRBV6-1 CASSESRVEQYF TGTGCCAGCAGTGAATCGAGGGTCGAGCAGTACTTC
19 TRBD1 . TRBJ2-3 TRBV15 CATSRDRLWTGLNTDTQYF TGTGCCACCAGCAGAGATCGACTCTGGACAGGCCTAAACACAGATACGCAGTATTTT
15 . once TRBJ1-6 TRBV7-8 CASSLVTSRGSPLHF TGTGCCAGCAGCTTAGTAACGAGCAGGGGATCACCCCTCCACTTT
12 . . TRBJ1-5 TRBV19 CASSRQNQPQHF TGTGCCAGTAGCCGCCAGAATCAGCCCCAGCATTTT
14 . . TRBJ1-1 TRBV18 CASSQAVGDTEAFF TGTGCCAGCTCTCAGGCAGTAGGGGACACTGAAGCTTTCTTT
16 . . TRBJ1-5 TRBV7-8 CASSSHRLRSNQPQHF TGTGCCAGCAGCTCCCACAGGCTTAGGAGCAATCAGCCCCAGCATTTT
19 TRBD2 . TRBJ2-6 TRBV5-6 CASSFGLAGLSSGANVLTF TGTGCCAGCAGCTTTGGACTAGCGGGCCTGAGCTCTGGGGCCAACGTCCTGACTTTC
18 . . TRBJ1-3 TRBV4-2 CASSQELGLGAPGNTIYF TGTGCCAGCAGCCAAGAATTGGGGCTAGGGGCGCCTGGAAACACCATATATTTT
11 . . TRBJ1-2 TRBV30 CAWGPNYGYTF TGTGCCTGGGGGCCCAACTATGGCTACACCTTC
17 TRBD1 . TRBJ2-2 TRBV7-9 CASSFPGTGVYTGELFF TGTGCCAGCAGCTTCCCCGGGACAGGGGTTTACACCGGGGAGCTGTTTTTT
16 TRBD1 . TRBJ1-3 TRBV7-2 CASSHGRDRAGNTIYF TGTGCCAGCAGCCATGGACGGGACAGGGCCGGAAACACCATATATTTT
13 . . TRBJ2-5 TRBV13 CASSSGARETQYF TGTGCCAGCAGCTCAGGGGCTAGGGAGACCCAGTACTTC
15 TRBD2 . TRBJ2-5 TRBV5-8 CASKQGLAAQETQYF TGTGCCAGCAAGCAGGGACTAGCTGCCCAAGAGACCCAGTACTTC
14 . once TRBJ1-3 TRBV6-1 CASSADSSGNTIYF TGTGCCAGCAGTGCAGACAGCTCTGGAAACACCATATATTTT
13 . . TRBJ2-5 TRBV7-2 CASSSDMQETQYF TGTGCCAGCAGCTCGGACATGCAAGAGACCCAGTACTTC
14 . . TRBJ2-2 TRBV7-3 CASSSPANTGELFF TGTGCCAGCAGCTCCCCAGCGAACACCGGGGAGCTGTTTTTT
14 . few TRBJ1-2 TRBV7-9 CASSLENTDYGYTF TGTGCCAGCAGCTTAGAGAATACAGACTATGGCTACACCTTC
15 . few TRBJ1-5 TRBV5-6 CASSLGQTSGQPQHF TGTGCCAGCAGCCTTGGACAGACCTCGGGTCAGCCCCAGCATTTT
14 . . TRBJ2-2 TRBV7-2 CASSLDLGPGELFF TGTGCCAGCAGCTTAGACTTGGGCCCCGGGGAGCTGTTTTTT
14 . . TRBJ2-1 TRBV7-2 CASSPGGGWNEQFF TGTGCCAGCAGCCCTGGGGGCGGGTGGAATGAGCAGTTCTTC
16 TRBD1 . TRBJ2-3 TRBV10-2 CASSEFRGHSTDTQYF TGCGCCAGCAGTGAGTTCAGGGGGCATAGCACAGATACGCAGTATTTT
12 . . TRBJ1-1 TRBV6-5 CASSYRNTEAFF TGTGCCAGCAGTTACCGTAACACTGAAGCTTTCTTT
16 TRBD1 . TRBJ1-2 TRBV18 CASSGSAGTGGPGYTF TGTGCCAGCTCAGGCTCTGCCGGGACAGGGGGCCCTGGCTACACCTTC
13 . . TRBJ1-4 TRBV5-1 CASSIGTNEKLFF TGCGCCAGCAGCATAGGGACAAACGAAAAACTGTTTTTT
16 . . TRBJ2-7 TRBV25-1 CASSVTFGDGSYEQYF TGTGCCAGCAGTGTAACTTTCGGAGATGGCTCCTACGAGCAGTACTTC
16 TRBD1 . TRBJ2-7 TRBV7-2 CASSLIWGTGGYEQYF TGTGCCAGCAGTTTGATCTGGGGGACAGGGGGCTACGAGCAGTACTTC
17 TRBD2 . TRBJ2-5 TRBV7-9 CASSLSRGGGMRETQYF TGTGCCAGCAGCTTATCCCGCGGGGGAGGGATGCGGGAGACCCAGTACTTC
15 . . TRBJ1-4 TRBV5-8 CASSSGQSTNEKLFF TGTGCCAGCAGCTCCGGACAGTCAACTAATGAAAAACTGTTTTTT
15 TRBD1 . TRBJ2-2 TRBV19 CASTGGTGSSGELFF TGTGCCAGTACCGGGGGGACAGGGAGCTCCGGGGAGCTGTTTTTT